Below are 6 T cell receptor beta chains sequenced from a single sample in a study of persistence of HIV-infected CD4 T cells. No antigen has been identified for these receptors. Overlapping HIV-1 Gag 15-mer peptides at about 1 ug per peptide per mL were used. CD40L/CD69 double-negative CD45RO-high memory CD4+ T cells were collected. This was the immunoSEQ version 4 assay in survey mode. TCRdb keeps only in-frame clones here, not all; method: immunoSEQ multiplex PCR. The top ten clones hold 15% to 20% of a sample with under 40,000 clones, roughly 80% of them seen once. The input for sequencing was CD4+ T cells sorted from PBMCs after roughly 17-hour stimulation, taken from a patient who received antiretroviral therapy. These receptor sequences come from an adult woman with HIV who was CMV-seropositive.

This clone was counted a single time. The V and J genes are TRBV28 and TRBJ1-2, with D possibly TRBD1 on 5 matching bases. CDR1 and CDR2 (germline): MDHEN, SYDVKM. The length of the CDR3 is 14 residues. Trimming took off 3 bases at V and 5 bases at J, with 13 bases between the two ends. The DNA of the CDR3 is TGTGCCAGCAGTTTTGGGGACGGGGGGTATGGCTACACCTTC. Encoded protein: CASSFGDGGYGYTF.

The chain employs TRBV6-1 and TRBJ1-1, with unresolved D. The CDR3 length is 15 residues. CDR1 and CDR2 (germline): MNHNS, SASEGT. Trimming took off 6 bases at V and 5 bases at J, with 19 bases between the two ends. This CDR3 is CASRDSGGIWTEAFF. The CDR3 coding sequence is TGTGCCAGCAGAGACTCCGGTGGGATCTGGACTGAAGCTTTCTTT.

V and J are TRBV18 and TRBJ1-2; D perhaps matches TRBD1 (5 bases). Between the trimmed V and J ends, which lost 6 bases and 6 bases, there was a span of 14 bases. CDR3 length: 13 amino acids. Germline assignment: CDR1 KGHSH and CDR2 LQKENI. CDR3 nucleotide sequence: TGTGCCAGCTCGGACATGCCTGGGCATGGCTACACCTTC. Amino acid sequence: CASSDMPGHGYTF. The complete variable domain, with remaining parts taken from reference TRBV18 and TRBJ1-2, reads NAGVMQNPRHLVRRRGQEARLRCSPMKGHSHVYWYRQLPEEGLKFMVYLQKENIIDESGMPKERFSAEFPKEGPSILRIQQVVRGDSAAYFCASSDMPGHGYTFGSGTRLTVV.

This chain uses TRBV19 with TRBJ1-1; 7 bases are shared with TRBD1. The J segment lost 1 base and the V segment lost 8 bases, leaving 4 bases of the junction unmatched. The CDR3 is 13 residues long. In germline, CDR1 is LNHDA, CDR2 SQIVND (reference sequence). CDR3 sequence (DNA): TGTGCCAGTGAGACAGGGTGGAACACTGAAGCTTTCTTT. Translated: CASETGWNTEAFF.

This clone has only a few counts. The chain couples TRBV5-8 to TRBJ1-1; D unresolved. Germline V gene data show CDR1 as SGHTS and CDR2 as YDEGEE. The ends were cut back, 7 bases at V and 8 bases at J, with 15 bases in the middle. The CDR3 contains 12 residues. DNA of the CDR3: TGTGCCAGCGGGCAGTTAAATATAGAAGCTTTCTTT. This sequence encodes CASGQLNIEAFF. Complete variable domain (other parts from reference TRBV5-8 and TRBJ1-1): EAGVTQSPTHLIKTRGQQATLRCSPISGHTSVYWYQQALGLGLQFLLWYDEGEERNRGNFPPRFSGRQFPNYSSELNVNALELEDSALYLCASGQLNIEAFFGQGTRLTVV.

This clone was counted a single time. This chain links TRBV6-6 with TRBJ1-3; TRBD1 matches at 8 bases. The CDR3 is 17 amino acids. CDR1 and CDR2 (germline): MNHNY, SVGAGI (reference sequence). V lost 5 bases, J lost 4 bases, and 13 bases stayed unmatched. This chain's CDR3 is CASSLQPRTGRGNTIYF. The CDR3 DNA reads TGTGCCAGCAGTCTACAACCACGGACAGGGAGGGGAAACACCATATATTTT.